The rows below give T cell receptor beta chains drawn from one sample of a study of breast tumors, draining lymph nodes, adjacent tissues. TCRdb reprocessed the multiplex PCR reads with MiXCR, giving one entry per CDR3 protein. The sample yields more than 50,000 distinct CDR3 sequences, 43% seen once. The specimen sequenced was breast tumor tissue. All receptors come from a female donor with breast cancer. Some clones in this sample may be carry-over from other donors' samples. CDR3s leave out the opening cysteine and the closing phenylalanine or tryptophan.

V gene: TRBV6-5; J gene: TRBJ1-6; CDR3 protein: ASGLRDSYPPLH
V gene: TRBV24-1; J gene: TRBJ2-3; CDR3 protein: ATSGGGLTDTQY
V gene: TRBV5-5; J gene: TRBJ2-7; CDR3 protein: ASSLGLAGGLSYEQY
V gene: TRBV27; J gene: TRBJ1-1; CDR3 protein: AGSLSQGVGTEAF
V gene: TRBV5-1; J gene: TRBJ1-2; CDR3 protein: ASSFVGFFYGYT
V gene: TRBV12-3/TRBV12-4; J gene: TRBJ1-5; CDR3 protein: ASSLEDREANQPQH
V gene: TRBV19; J gene: TRBJ2-3; CDR3 protein: ASSIAGGLSDTQY
V gene: TRBV4-1; J gene: TRBJ2-1; CDR3 protein: ASSQEPEVNEQF
V gene: TRBV20-1; J gene: TRBJ2-3; CDR3 protein: SARFSGGADTQY
V gene: TRBV12-3/TRBV12-4; J gene: TRBJ1-2; CDR3 protein: ASSWRGARGYGYT
V gene: TRBV19; J gene: TRBJ2-3; CDR3 protein: ASSIEAGTDTQY
V gene: TRBV6-5; J gene: TRBJ1-1; CDR3 protein: ASSYGGVFNTEAF
V gene: TRBV4-2; J gene: TRBJ2-1; CDR3 protein: ASSPEGYNEQF
V gene: TRBV7-2; J gene: TRBJ1-4; CDR3 protein: ASSRTGGVTNEKLF
V gene: TRBV7-2; J gene: TRBJ2-3; CDR3 protein: ASSLVGGDTQY
V gene: TRBV3-1; J gene: TRBJ2-7; CDR3 protein: ASSEGLAGGTYEQY
V gene: TRBV20-1; J gene: TRBJ2-5; CDR3 protein: SAREDRGGAGENQY
V gene: TRBV27; J gene: TRBJ2-1; CDR3 protein: ASSPRLAGGGNEQF
V gene: TRBV4-2; J gene: TRBJ1-2; CDR3 protein: ASSRDAGQNYGYT
V gene: TRBV6-6; J gene: TRBJ2-3; CDR3 protein: ASSYLYIPSETDTQY
V gene: TRBV20-1; J gene: TRBJ2-3; CDR3 protein: SASRSGGEATRY
V gene: TRBV4-1; J gene: TRBJ1-3; CDR3 protein: ASSQEFGANTIY
V gene: TRBV11-3; J gene: TRBJ2-1; CDR3 protein: ASSLRGPMESSYNEQF
V gene: TRBV6-5; J gene: TRBJ2-7; CDR3 protein: ASSPFGLAESYEQY
V gene: TRBV20-1; J gene: TRBJ2-7; CDR3 protein: SARGKADAPY
V gene: TRBV7-9; J gene: TRBJ2-3; CDR3 protein: ASSPRGWYNEQY
V gene: TRBV4-1; J gene: TRBJ2-4; CDR3 protein: ASSRLGLQPKNIQY
V gene: TRBV9; J gene: TRBJ1-3; CDR3 protein: ASSPRRAGNTIY
V gene: TRBV10-3; J gene: TRBJ2-4; CDR3 protein: AISGYRAKNIQY
V gene: TRBV3-2; J gene: TRBJ1-1; CDR3 protein: ASSPGGKGLNTEAF
V gene: TRBV2; J gene: TRBJ2-2; CDR3 protein: ASSGLGGGTGELF
V gene: TRBV6-6; J gene: TRBJ2-3; CDR3 protein: ASTPASGSADTQY
V gene: TRBV6-2/TRBV6-3; J gene: TRBJ2-3; CDR3 protein: ASSHRQAVTTDTQY
V gene: TRBV7-2; J gene: TRBJ2-6; CDR3 protein: ASSLNRNYGYTFGSGTNVLT
V gene: TRBV2; J gene: TRBJ1-2; CDR3 protein: ASSEEGLSGNT
V gene: TRBV20-1; J gene: TRBJ1-4; CDR3 protein: SARVGQGAAKLF
V gene: TRBV6-2/TRBV6-3; J gene: TRBJ2-2; CDR3 protein: ASTNGGFVTGELF
V gene: TRBV29-1; J gene: TRBJ2-1; CDR3 protein: SVEVAGAGNEQF
V gene: TRBV20-1; J gene: TRBJ2-7; CDR3 protein: SARQVNYEQY
V gene: TRBV28; J gene: TRBJ2-7; CDR3 protein: ASSFIRRREQY